Each of the 13 T cell receptor beta chains below was sequenced from the same sample in a study of human T cells and chemical hapten exposure (dated by TCRdb to about 2021). Library generation was performed with RACE. The sequencer listed for this sample is NextSeq 500. TCRdb handled the public reads itself, with Q25 trimming in fastp and clone calling in MiXCR, and kept productive beta chains. A single entry per CDR3 protein holds the most common genes and DNA from its merged rows. This sample comprises about 82,000 distinct CDR3 sequences, 10% to 15% of them detected only once. The leading ten clones occupy roughly 5.9% of the sample. Sample time point, as interpreted from the label and publication: patch test 3, about 24 weeks after DPC sensitization. The intended sense of this specimen's treatment or condition label: therapeutic diphenylcyclopropenone sensitization with weekly scalp DPC. Material: whole blood, obtained in connection with sensitization to the hapten diphenylcyclopropenone (DPC). Receptors were obtained from a woman between 50 and 59 years old with alopecia areata. Some clones in this sample may be carry-over from other donors' samples.

This clonotype showed up many times. This chain uses TRBV3-1 with TRBJ2-7; TRBD2 aligns across 12 bases. In germline, CDR1 is LGHDT, CDR2 YNNKEL (reference sequence). J lost 3 bases, V lost 5 bases, and 5 bases had no gene match. This CDR3 comprises 15 residues. The CDR3 DNA follows: TGTGCCAGCAGCAAGACTAGCGGGAGATTCTACGAGCAGTACTTC. This gives the protein CASSKTSGRFYEQYF.

This clonotype was counted ten times or more. The rearrangement joins TRBV7-6 to TRBJ2-1; the D gene is possibly TRBD2 (5 bases). Germline CDR1 and CDR2: SGHVS and FNYEAQ. V dropped 5 bases and J dropped 7 bases, with 21 bases sitting between them. There are 16 residues in the CDR3. CDR3 in amino acids: CASSPFPGSAVNEQFF. DNA for the CDR3: TGTGCCAGCAGCCCATTTCCGGGGTCGGCGGTGAATGAGCAGTTCTTC. The full variable domain, with the rest looked up from reference TRBV7-6 and TRBJ2-1, is GAGVSQSPRYKVTKRGQDVALRCDPISGHVSLYWYRQALGQGPEFLTYFNYEAQQDKSGLPNDRFSAERPEGSISTLTIQRTEQRDSAMYRCASSPFPGSAVNEQFFGPGTRLTVL.

The chain uses TRBV11-2 and TRBJ1-3; D unresolved. Germline-derived CDR1 and CDR2 are SGHAT and FQNNGV. CDR3 length: 15 amino acids. Trimming took off 3 bases at V and 1 base at J, with 10 bases between the two ends. As DNA, the CDR3 is TGTGCCAGCAGCTTCTCAGGCAAATCTGGAAACACCATATATTTT. Its translation: CASSFSGKSGNTIYF.

This clonotype has a handful of counts. The chain has TRBV2 and TRBJ2-5, with unresolved D. Germline CDR1 SNHLY, CDR2 FYNNEI. The V end lost 4 bases, the J end lost 4 bases, and 10 bases lay between the germline ends. The CDR3 length is 13 residues. The CDR3 DNA follows: TGTGCCAGCAGTGCCCATTGGCGAGAGACCCAGTACTTC. It yields the protein CASSAHWRETQYF.

The chain joins TRBV20-1 to TRBJ1-2; no clear D gene. Germline CDR1 and CDR2: DFQATT and SNEGSKA (reference sequence). The CDR3 has 12 residues. V lost 1 base, J lost 7 bases, and 10 bases lay in between. CDR3 residues: CSARVTSSGYTF. The CDR3 DNA reads as TGCAGTGCTAGAGTTACGTCGAGTGGCTACACCTTC.

This clonotype was seen a handful of times. The chain has TRBV5-1 and TRBJ2-1; D not certain. CDR1 is SGHRS, CDR2 YFSETQ, per germline. The CDR3 consists of 14 residues. The V end lost 7 bases, the J end lost 7 bases, and 18 bases lay between the germline ends. The CDR3 DNA is TGCGCCAGCGCGGCCCAACCCACCGGGAATGAGCAGTTCTTC. Translating gives CASAAQPTGNEQFF.

This clonotype has just a few counts. The chain joins TRBV7-9 to TRBJ2-4, with 9 bases matching TRBD2. Germline V lookup: CDR1 SEHNR, CDR2 FQNEAQ (reference sequence). J was trimmed by 5 bases and V by 5 bases; bases with no gene match: 10. CDR3 length equals 16 residues. CDR3 sequence (DNA): TGTGCCAGCAGCGGCTTGATGGGACTAGCACAAAACATTCAGTACTTC. As protein: CASSGLMGLAQNIQYF.

The chain couples TRBV20-1 to TRBJ1-2; TRBD1 matches at 9 bases. Looked up from germline, CDR1 is DFQATT and CDR2 is SNEGSKA (reference sequence). The CDR3 is made up of 16 amino acids. The V gene end was trimmed by 5 bases and the J gene end by 6 bases; junction bases not matched to a gene: 16. CDR3 region: CSAAPPTGGAVHGYTF. CDR3 nucleotides: TGCAGTGCTGCCCCTCCCACAGGGGGCGCGGTCCATGGCTACACCTTC.

The rearrangement links TRBV11-2 to TRBJ2-5; 7 bases are a match to TRBD2. Germline V CDR1 and CDR2: SGHAT, FQNNGV. CDR3 length equals 14 residues. V lost 2 bases, J lost 2 bases, and 2 bases stayed unmatched. CDR3 in amino acids: CASSLTSAQETQYF. The CDR3 DNA sequence: TGTGCCAGCAGCTTAACTAGCGCGCAAGAGACCCAGTACTTC.

This clonotype was counted ten times or more. The V call is TRBV29-1, the J call TRBJ2-3; 11 nucleotides match TRBD2. The CDR3 consists of 15 residues. Germline V gives CDR1 SQVTM, CDR2 ANQGSEA. V was clipped by 6 bases and J by 1 base; unmatched bases: 6. The CDR3 region has the DNA TGCAGCGTCGCTGGGACTAGCGGTCGCACAGATACGCAGTATTTT. Translated, it gives CSVAGTSGRTDTQYF.

The V call is TRBV9, the J call TRBJ2-3; 9 bases are a match to TRBD2. CDR1 and CDR2 (germline): SGDLS, YYNGEE. V was clipped by 2 bases and J by 4 bases; unmatched bases: 11. CDR3 size: 17 residues. CDR3 residues: CASSVTPGLAFPDTQYF. As DNA, the CDR3 is TGTGCCAGCAGCGTGACCCCGGGACTAGCATTCCCAGATACGCAGTATTTT. Complete variable domain (other parts from reference TRBV9 and TRBJ2-3): DSGVTQTPKHLITATGQRVTLRCSPRSGDLSVYWYQQSLDQGLQFLIQYYNGEERAKGNILERFSAQQFPDLHSELNLSSLELGDSALYFCASSVTPGLAFPDTQYFGPGTRLTVL.

In this sample, this clonotype turned up many times. The chain employs TRBV20-1 and TRBJ1-6; D possibly corresponds to TRBD1 (6 bases). The germline V gene encodes CDR1 DFQATT and CDR2 SNEGSKA (reference sequence). Trimming removed 1 base from V and 6 bases from J, with 16 bases in between. The CDR3 spans 16 residues. CDR3 DNA: TGCAGTGCTAGAGTGAACGCGTGGGACATTAATTCACCCCTCCACTTT. Translation: CSARVNAWDINSPLHF.

The chain recombines TRBV30 with TRBJ2-4; D is unresolved. The CDR3 contains 14 residues. The V end lost 2 bases, the J end lost 7 bases, and 15 bases lay between the germline ends. CDR1 and CDR2 from the germline V gene are GTSNPN and SVGIG (reference sequence). CDR3 residues: CAWSTWRPRNIQYF. The CDR3 region has the DNA TGTGCCTGGAGTACCTGGCGACCTCGGAACATTCAGTACTTC.